The following is a T cell receptor (beta chain) sequence with its context. What it binds is unknown. The study left out patients who had uncontrolled infection, other autoimmune disease, pregnancy or lactation. Every diagnosis used clinical symptoms, serum thyroxine and TRAb, thyroid ultrasound and orbital computed tomography. The data belong to a study of T cells in Graves' hyperthyroidism and ophthalmopathy. Study results and caveats: Most clonotypes expanded in the thyroid (above 0.001) were also present in blood. Separating ophthalmopathy from stable hyperthyroidism was achieved by a 13 V-J model.

TCR beta CDR3 sequences were amplified from RNA transcripts. During a first-round RT-PCR of the TCR CDR3, the HTBI primer set was used. Using its own MiXCR run on the multiplex PCR reads, TCRdb lists one record per CDR3 protein. The sample has roughly 570,000 distinct CDR3 sequences; around 42% are singletons. This TCR was sampled from an adult woman with Graves' disease, either hyperthyroidism or ophthalmopathy (not recorded which). The material sequenced was peripheral blood or thyroid tissue (not recorded which).

The CDR3 is CASSVRVDRAPGKLFF. In DNA, the CDR3 is TGTGCCAGCAGCGTACGGGTTGACAGGGCCCCCGGAAAACTGTTTTTT. V usage is TRBV9 and J usage is TRBJ1-4; 7 nucleotides match TRBD1. With V trimmed by 1 base and J by 10 bases, 13 bases remained unmatched. The germline CDR1 and CDR2 sequences are SGDLS and YYNGEE. The CDR3 consists of 16 residues.